Listed here are 17 T cell receptor beta chains from one sample, sequenced in a study of identical twins. TCRdb analysed the 5' RACE reads with MiXCR anew, one entry per CDR3 protein. The table has approximately 300,000 distinct CDR3 sequences, more than 8% seen once. These data were also filed under a second study, of yellow fever vaccine responses in identical twins.

The specimen was CD8+ T cells sorted from blood. Source of these receptors: a woman aged 18-29 years in good health.

This clonotype was counted only a few times. The chain carries TRBV27 and TRBJ2-1; D possibly matches TRBD1 or TRBD2 (5 bases each). V lost 3 bases to trimming and J lost 10 bases, with 10 bases between them. This CDR3 has 12 residues. In germline, CDR1 is MNHEY, CDR2 SMNVEV (reference sequence). The CDR3 protein is CASSFSGREQFF. The CDR3, as DNA: TGTGCCAGCAGTTTCTCGGGACGGGAGCAGTTCTTC.

DNA for the CDR3: TGTGCCACCAGACTAGCGGGAGGGCTGAGGGCAGATACGCAGTATTTT. Protein product: CATRLAGGLRADTQYF. The rearrangement links TRBV15 to TRBJ2-3; TRBD2 aligns across 13 bases. The CDR3 spans 16 residues. Trimming at V came to 6 bases and at J to 4 bases, leaving 7 bases not matched to a gene. The germline V gene encodes CDR1 LNHNV and CDR2 YYDKDF (reference sequence). The full variable domain, with the rest looked up from reference TRBV15 and TRBJ2-3, is DAMVIQNPRYQVTQFGKPVTLSCSQTLNHNVMYWYQQKSSQAPKLLFHYYDKDFNNEADTPDNFQSRRPNTSFCFLDIRSPGLGDTAMYLCATRLAGGLRADTQYFGPGTRLTVL.

V gene TRBV7-8 combines with J gene TRBJ2-7; 7 positions agree with TRBD1. Germline lookup yields CDR1 SGHVS and CDR2 FQNEAQ. The CDR3 totals 16 residues. Trimming removed 5 bases from V and 4 bases from J; junction bases left unmatched: 14. The CDR3 DNA is TGTGCCAGCAGCCCGACAGGGACCTACGTGCCTTACGAGCAGTACTTC. Encoded protein: CASSPTGTYVPYEQYF.

V and J are TRBV10-3 and TRBJ2-1, with a weak D call TRBD2 (6 bases). The CDR3 loop spans 17 amino acids. The V end lost 3 bases, the J end lost 7 bases, and 22 bases lay between the germline ends. Germline CDR1 and CDR2: ENHRY and SYGVKD. As DNA, the CDR3 is TGTGCCATCAGTGAAGGGTTTGGGACTTCCTGGGGTAATGAGCAGTTCTTC. Translated, it gives CAISEGFGTSWGNEQFF.

The V and J genes are TRBV10-2 and TRBJ2-1; TRBD1 matches 9 bases. Germline V gene sequence: CDR1 WSHSY, CDR2 SAAADI. The CDR3 has 20 residues. The junction had 19 bases not matched to a gene; V was cut back by 4 bases and J by 3 bases. CDR3 DNA sequence: TGCGCCAGCAGTGGGGGACAGGGAACGGTCGGGAGAGCCCTCTACAATGAGCAGTTCTTC. Protein product: CASSGGQGTVGRALYNEQFF.

This clonotype was seen repeatedly, ten times or more. The chain uses TRBV5-6 and TRBJ1-2; D is uncertain. V lost 4 bases, J lost 2 bases, and 9 bases lay in between. CDR3 length equals 13 residues. Germline assignment: CDR1 SGHDT and CDR2 YYEEEE. CDR3 loop: CASSRGRNYGYTF. The DNA for the CDR3 is TGTGCCAGCAGCCGAGGCCGGAACTATGGCTACACCTTC.

The J gene is TRBJ2-7, the V gene TRBV29-1; possible D gene TRBD1, 5 bases. Germline lookup yields CDR1 SQVTM and CDR2 ANQGSEA. Trimming cost V 6 bases and J 4 bases, with 10 bases left between them. The length of the CDR3 is 11 residues. CDR3 protein: CSVQVRYEQYF. The CDR3 DNA sequence: TGCAGCGTACAGGTGCGGTACGAGCAGTACTTC.

This clonotype was recorded many times. The chain recombines TRBV6-2 or TRBV6-3 with TRBJ2-1, with TRBD2 matching 14 bases. The CDR3 has 18 residues. V lost 6 bases and J lost 4; bases outside the gene matches: 11. Germline V CDR1 and CDR2: MNHEY, SVGEGT. The CDR3 coding sequence is TGTGCCAGCAGCTATCCTCAAGGACTAGCGGGAGGATACAATGAGCAGTTCTTC. Translation: CASSYPQGLAGGYNEQFF.

This clonotype was found many times. The chain uses TRBV29-1 and TRBJ2-7; D is tentatively TRBD1 or TRBD2 (5 bases each). CDR3 length: 13 amino acids. The V gene lost 7 bases and the J gene lost 6 bases, with 19 bases spanning the gap. CDR1 is SQVTM, CDR2 ANQGSEA, per germline. The CDR3 reads CSGRDVTSGEQYF. The CDR3 region has the DNA TGCAGCGGACGGGACGTCACTTCGGGCGAGCAGTACTTC.

V usage is TRBV5-1 and J usage is TRBJ2-1; D gene unclear. This CDR3 has 13 residues. Germline lookup yields CDR1 SGHRS and CDR2 YFSETQ. Trimming removed 4 bases from V and 9 bases from J, with 14 bases in between. In DNA, the CDR3 is TGCGCCAGCAGCACGGCCCCGGGTTCTGAGCAGTTCTTC. Amino acid sequence: CASSTAPGSEQFF.

This chain links TRBV2 with TRBJ2-7, with 8 bases fitting TRBD1. The CDR3 has 15 residues. The V and J ends lost 5 bases and 0 bases, in that order; junction bases with no gene match: 6. Germline V gene data show CDR1 as SNHLY and CDR2 as FYNNEI. The CDR3 is CASSRTGGNSYEQYF. DNA for the CDR3: TGTGCCAGCAGTAGAACAGGGGGGAACTCCTACGAGCAGTACTTC.

This clonotype has just a few counts. The rearrangement links TRBV5-1 to TRBJ2-1, with D unresolved. Looked up from germline, CDR1 is SGHRS and CDR2 is YFSETQ. This CDR3 spans 12 amino acids. Trimming cost V 6 bases and J 7 bases, with 11 bases left between them. The CDR3 coding sequence is TGCGCCAGCAATAAGCTAGGGAATGAGCAGTTCTTC. Translating gives CASNKLGNEQFF. The whole variable domain, filled in from reference TRBV5-1 and TRBJ2-1, reads KAGVTQTPRYLIKTRGQQVTLSCSPISGHRSVSWYQQTPGQGLQFLFEYFSETQRNKGNFPGRFSGRQFSNSRSEMNVSTLELGDSALYLCASNKLGNEQFFGPGTRLTVL.

A word on this clonotype: A much larger clone lies a single base off, so this may be a read error. Since no conserved phenylalanine or tryptophan closes the CDR3, a read error is the likely cause. The J gene is TRBJ2-3, the V gene TRBV9; D remains ambiguous. Trimming pared 3 bases from V and 0 bases from J, leaving 11 bases between. The CDR3 covers 15 residues. The germline CDR1 and CDR2 sequences are SGDLS and YYNGEE. The CDR3 DNA reads TGTGCCAGCAGCGCCTACGGGCCGAGCACAGATACGCAGTATTAT. Its protein product is CASSAYGPSTDTQYY.

The CDR3 is CATVGRNQETQYF. In DNA, the CDR3 is TGTGCCACCGTGGGGCGGAACCAAGAGACCCAGTACTTC. V is TRBV24-1 and J is TRBJ2-5; a weak D match, TRBD1 (5 bases). V lost 9 bases to trimming and J lost 0 bases, with 10 bases between them. Germline V gene data show CDR1 as KGHDR and CDR2 as SFDVKD. This CDR3 has 13 residues.

This clonotype showed up many times. The CDR3 loop reads CASSLGQANTEAFF. Here the CDR3 DNA reads TGTGCCAGCAGCTTGGGACAGGCGAACACTGAAGCTTTCTTT. V usage is TRBV27 and J usage is TRBJ1-1; the match to TRBD1 covers 8 bases. The length of the CDR3 is 14 residues. Germline CDR1 reads MNHEY; CDR2 reads SMNVEV (reference sequence). V shed 6 bases, J shed 1 base, and the junction held 4 bases outside the gene matches.

The chain combines TRBV14 with TRBJ1-1; 8 bases agree with TRBD1. The length of the CDR3 is 17 residues. The V segment lost 4 bases and the J segment 0 bases; nucleotides outside the gene matches: 10. The V gene's germline CDR1 is SGHDN and CDR2 FVKESK. The DNA for the CDR3 is TGTGCCAGCAGCCGGGGGGTAAGGACAGGGCTGAACACTGAAGCTTTCTTT. This encodes CASSRGVRTGLNTEAFF.

This clonotype has only a few counts. The genes are TRBV6-5 and TRBJ2-7; 11 positions agree with TRBD2. Per the germline V gene, CDR1 is MNHEY and CDR2 is SVGAGI. The V segment lost 2 bases and the J segment 2 bases; nucleotides outside the gene matches: 8. The CDR3 is made up of 17 amino acids. The CDR3 bases are TGTGCCAGCAGTTACCCGGGACTAGCGGACCATCCCTACGAGCAGTACTTC. It specifies CASSYPGLADHPYEQYF.